The present T cell receptor beta chain was sequenced within a study of blood T cell repertoires in COVID-19. Germline V lookup: CDR1 MDHEN, CDR2 SYDVKM. V gave up 1 base and J gave up 6 bases; unmatched junction bases: 8. CDR3 length: 16 amino acids. This study enrolled people aged roughly 18 to 90 from around 25 US geographic areas. Source study methods: Nucleated cell counts were estimated from reference gene primer amplification. The assay was immunoSEQ multiplex PCR, and TCRdb's table has in-frame clones only and misses some. V, J and clone size are those of that table, while D and trimming were read from the DNA. This table holds over 250,000 clones, around 92% found once.

The receptor was derived from a woman in her sixties or seventies who had recovered from COVID-19. This rearrangement joins TRBV28 to TRBJ1-5; the match to TRBD1 covers 8 bases. The source material was PBMCs or T cells enriched from blood (not recorded which). For the CDR3, the DNA is TGTGCCAGCAGTTTATCCGGACAGGGAAGAGGTCAGCCCCAGCATTTT. It translates to CASSLSGQGRGQPQHF.